This T cell receptor (beta chain) stems from a study of regulatory T cells in long-lasting Graves disease (dated by TCRdb to the early 2020s). In the study overall: To count as having persistent Graves' disease, a patient had to have received antithyroid drug treatment for over 5 years with TSH receptor autoantibodies remaining persistently positive. This study used TCR sequencing and RNA sequencing of peripheral blood to compare persistent Graves' disease patients against newly diagnosed Graves' disease patients. The study was registered as a clinical trial and conducted in China. TCR sequencing covered around 13 persistent and roughly 20 newly diagnosed Graves' disease patients, approximately 33 samples in total. On average, persistent Graves' disease patients in the clinical cohort had been on antithyroid drugs for about 10 years.

Library construction relied on multiplex PCR. TCRdb names Illumina HiSeq 4000 as the instrument used. CDR3 regions were amplified by Arm-PCR with iRepertoire HTBI primers to construct TCR beta libraries. Before sequencing, the PCR products went through gel purification. Regarding the original processing steps: A total of around 59 TRBV and more than twelve TRBJ segments were identified across samples and were used for gene usage analysis of CDR3 amino acid clonotypes. COPE and FqMerger were used to merge the filtered high-quality paired reads into contigs. BLAST was used to align contigs to IMGT TRBV, TRBD and TRBJ reference genes, and CDR3 was defined according to IMGT. Highly expanded clones were defined as clonotypes with a frequency above 0.1%. Shannon entropy was used to measure repertoire diversity, and the Gini coefficient was used to measure V-J evenness. A clonotype found in more than one individual was treated as public. TCRdb trimmed the raw reads at Q25, called clones with MiXCR and kept productive beta chains. Rows are combined by CDR3 protein, so each entry shows the most common genes and DNA. TCRdb, not the authors, supplied the V and J calls. Recorded for this sample are under 450,000 distinct CDR3 sequences; about a quarter of them occurred a single time. The top ten clonotypes cover about a quarter of the sample.

This clonotype has more than one count but fewer than ten. No antigen is known for it. Base qualities are missing; no much larger clone stands one base away. General study outcomes and caveats: The study examined only peripheral blood because the primary lesion, thyroid tissue, could not be accessed. Only the TCR beta chain was sequenced and analyzed. Persistent patients shared more public clonotypes among themselves (around 3,000) than newly diagnosed patients did (about 970). TRBV28, TRBJ1-2 and TRBJ2-5 were preferentially used in persistent disease, while TRBV20-1 and TRBJ2-1 were favored in newly diagnosed disease. The small sample size was acknowledged by the authors as a limitation that may reduce accuracy. Compared with newly diagnosed patients, persistent Graves' disease patients had lower TCR Shannon entropy and fewer highly expanded clones, which suggests clonal expansion.

The CDR3 starts with the cysteine, ends with the phenylalanine, and has 16 residues. The sequence is cut down to CDR3 DNA, 48 bases in frame from base 1. CDR1 and CDR2 were assigned from the germline V gene (reference sequence) as MNHEY and SMNVEV. Here V drops 3 bases and J drops 4 bases, and the junction holds 11 bases not matched to any gene. The time point label for this specimen denotes: persistent/refractory GD, antithyroid drugs over 5 years with positive TRAb. RNA was extracted from PBMCs in TRIzol for both TCR sequencing and RNA sequencing. The diagnosis of Graves' disease was made according to American Thyroid Association guidelines. The patients came from an endocrinology department in Xi'an, China. Each patient gave 7 to 9.5 milliliters of peripheral blood, collected in an EDTA anticoagulant tube. Ficoll Paque Plus density gradient separation was used to isolate PBMCs, and no further T cell sorting was performed. An Agilent 2100 Bioanalyzer and agarose gel were used to check RNA quality, while a NanoDrop 2000 measured RNA concentration.

The chain links TRBV27 with TRBJ1-1; 7 central nucleotides agree with TRBD1. The sequence was obtained from a female donor with Graves disease. Source: peripheral blood mononuclear cells (PBMCs), taken when the disease was refractory, from a patient treated with antithyroid drugs. The DNA sequence follows: TGTGCCAGCAGTTTCAAAAAACAGGGGCAGTCCACTGAAGCTTTCTTT. It specifies CASSFKKQGQSTEAFF.